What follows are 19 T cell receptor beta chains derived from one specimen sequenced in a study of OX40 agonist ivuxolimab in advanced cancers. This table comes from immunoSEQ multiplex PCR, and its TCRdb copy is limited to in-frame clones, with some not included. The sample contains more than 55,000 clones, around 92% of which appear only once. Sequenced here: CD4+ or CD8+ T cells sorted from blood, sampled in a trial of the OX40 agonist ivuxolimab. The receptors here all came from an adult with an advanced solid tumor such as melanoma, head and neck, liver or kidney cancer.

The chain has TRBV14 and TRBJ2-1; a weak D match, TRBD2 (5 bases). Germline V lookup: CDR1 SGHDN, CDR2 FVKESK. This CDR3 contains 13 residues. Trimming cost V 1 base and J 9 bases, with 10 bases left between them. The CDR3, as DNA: TGTGCCAGCAGCCAAGTACCGGGAACTGAGCAGTTCTTC. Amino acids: CASSQVPGTEQFF.

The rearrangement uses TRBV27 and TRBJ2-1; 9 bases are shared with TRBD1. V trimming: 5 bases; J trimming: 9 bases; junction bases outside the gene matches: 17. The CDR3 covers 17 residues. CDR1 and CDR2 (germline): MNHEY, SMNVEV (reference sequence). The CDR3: CASSLLKPGQGGVEQFF. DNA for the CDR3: TGTGCCAGCAGTCTCCTTAAACCGGGACAGGGAGGAGTTGAGCAGTTCTTC.

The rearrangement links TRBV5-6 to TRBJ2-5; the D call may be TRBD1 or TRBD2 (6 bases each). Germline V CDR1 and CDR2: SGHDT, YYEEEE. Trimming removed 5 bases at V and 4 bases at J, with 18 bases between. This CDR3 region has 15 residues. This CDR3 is CASRARGDTGETQYF. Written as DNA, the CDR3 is TGTGCCAGCAGAGCGAGGGGGGACACGGGAGAGACCCAGTACTTC.

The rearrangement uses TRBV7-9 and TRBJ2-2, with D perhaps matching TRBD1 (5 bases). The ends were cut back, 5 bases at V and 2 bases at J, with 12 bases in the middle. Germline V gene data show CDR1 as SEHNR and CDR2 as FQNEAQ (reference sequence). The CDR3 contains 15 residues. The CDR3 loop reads CASSPPGSNTGELFF. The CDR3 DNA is TGTGCCAGCAGCCCCCCAGGGTCCAACACCGGGGAGCTGTTTTTT.

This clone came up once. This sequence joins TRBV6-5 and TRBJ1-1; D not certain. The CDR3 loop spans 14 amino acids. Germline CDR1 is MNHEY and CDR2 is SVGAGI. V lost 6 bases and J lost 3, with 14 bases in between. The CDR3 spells CASSPDRLDTEAFF. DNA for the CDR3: TGTGCCAGCAGCCCGGATAGGTTGGACACTGAAGCTTTCTTT.

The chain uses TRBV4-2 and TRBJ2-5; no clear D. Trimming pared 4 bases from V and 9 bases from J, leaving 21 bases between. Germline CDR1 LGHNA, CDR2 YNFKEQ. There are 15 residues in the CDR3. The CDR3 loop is CASSPSLEGMKSQYF. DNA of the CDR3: TGTGCCAGCAGCCCATCCTTAGAAGGCATGAAGTCCCAGTACTTC.

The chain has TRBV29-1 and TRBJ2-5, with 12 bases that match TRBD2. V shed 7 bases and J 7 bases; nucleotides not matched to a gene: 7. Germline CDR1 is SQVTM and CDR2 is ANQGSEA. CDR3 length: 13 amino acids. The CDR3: CSAASGGAATQYF. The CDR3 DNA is TGCAGCGCCGCTAGCGGGGGGGCCGCGACCCAGTACTTC. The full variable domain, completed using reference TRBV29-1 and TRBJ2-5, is SAVISQKPSRDICQRGTSLTIQCQVDSQVTMMFWYRQQPGQSLTLIATANQGSEATYESGFVIDKFPISRPNLTFSTLTVSNMSPEDSSIYLCSAASGGAATQYFGPGTRLLVL.

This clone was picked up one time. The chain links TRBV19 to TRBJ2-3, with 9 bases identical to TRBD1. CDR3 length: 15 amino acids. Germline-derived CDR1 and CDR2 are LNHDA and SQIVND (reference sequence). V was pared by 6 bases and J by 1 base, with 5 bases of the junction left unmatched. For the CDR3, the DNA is TGTGCCAGTAGCGACCGGGACAGGGGCACAGATACGCAGTATTTT. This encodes CASSDRDRGTDTQYF.

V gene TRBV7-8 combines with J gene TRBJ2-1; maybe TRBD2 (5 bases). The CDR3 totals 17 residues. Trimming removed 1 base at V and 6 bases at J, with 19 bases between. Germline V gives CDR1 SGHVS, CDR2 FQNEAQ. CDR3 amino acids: CASSLVEEGTGTNEQFF. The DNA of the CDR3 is TGTGCCAGCAGCTTAGTAGAAGAGGGAACGGGAACCAATGAGCAGTTCTTC.

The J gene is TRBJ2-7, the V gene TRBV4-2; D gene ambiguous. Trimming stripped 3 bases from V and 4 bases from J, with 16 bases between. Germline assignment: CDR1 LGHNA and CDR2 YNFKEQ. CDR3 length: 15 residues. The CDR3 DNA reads TGTGCCAGCAGCCACTCGGCAGGAGATACTTACGAGCAGTACTTC. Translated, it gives CASSHSAGDTYEQYF.

CDR3 DNA: TGTGCCAGCAGCTTAACAGGGCCTAACTATGGCTACACCTTC. It translates to CASSLTGPNYGYTF. This chain uses TRBV7-9 with TRBJ1-2; D might be TRBD1 (6 bases). CDR1 is SEHNR and CDR2 is FQNEAQ in the germline V gene (reference sequence). The CDR3 totals 14 residues. V lost 2 bases and J 0 bases, leaving 7 bases between the germline ends.

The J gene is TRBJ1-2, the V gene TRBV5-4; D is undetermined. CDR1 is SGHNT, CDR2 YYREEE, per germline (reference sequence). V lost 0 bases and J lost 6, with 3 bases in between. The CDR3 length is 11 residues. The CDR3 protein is CASSLDHGYTF. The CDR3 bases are TGTGCCAGCAGCTTGGACCATGGCTACACCTTC.

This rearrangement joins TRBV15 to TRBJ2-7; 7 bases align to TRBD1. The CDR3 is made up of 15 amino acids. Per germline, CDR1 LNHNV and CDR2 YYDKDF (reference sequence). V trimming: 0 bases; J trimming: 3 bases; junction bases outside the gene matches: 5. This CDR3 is CATSRDRGQSYEQYF. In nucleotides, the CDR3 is TGTGCCACCAGCAGAGATCGGGGACAGAGCTACGAGCAGTACTTC.

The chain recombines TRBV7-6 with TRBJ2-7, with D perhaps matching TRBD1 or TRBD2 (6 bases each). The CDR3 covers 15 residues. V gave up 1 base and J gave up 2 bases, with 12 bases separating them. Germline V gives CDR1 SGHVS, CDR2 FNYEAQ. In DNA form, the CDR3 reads TGTGCCAGCAGCTTAGGGGGGGCGTTCACCTACGAGCAGTACTTC. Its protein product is CASSLGGAFTYEQYF.

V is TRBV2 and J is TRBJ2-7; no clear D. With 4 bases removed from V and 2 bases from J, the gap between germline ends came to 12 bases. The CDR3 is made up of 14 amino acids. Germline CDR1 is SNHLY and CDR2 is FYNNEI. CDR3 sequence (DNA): TGTGCCAGCAGTGTCCCAGAGAACACCTACGAGCAGTACTTC. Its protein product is CASSVPENTYEQYF.

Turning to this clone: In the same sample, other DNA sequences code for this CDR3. Written as DNA, the CDR3 is TGTGCCAGCAGCCTTAGCGGGGGCTCCTACAATGAGCAGTTCTTC. As protein: CASSLSGGSYNEQFF. The V call is TRBV7-3, the J call TRBJ2-1, with 9 bases identical to TRBD2. This CDR3 has 15 residues. The V gene's germline CDR1 is SGHTA and CDR2 FQGTGA. With 5 bases clipped from V and 0 bases from J, the junction kept 2 bases outside the gene matches.

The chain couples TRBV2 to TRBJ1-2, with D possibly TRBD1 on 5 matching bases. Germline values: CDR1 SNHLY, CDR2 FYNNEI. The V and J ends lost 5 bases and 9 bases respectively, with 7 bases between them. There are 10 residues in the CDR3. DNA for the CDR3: TGTGCCAGCAGTCGGGACCGCTACACCTTC. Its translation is CASSRDRYTF.

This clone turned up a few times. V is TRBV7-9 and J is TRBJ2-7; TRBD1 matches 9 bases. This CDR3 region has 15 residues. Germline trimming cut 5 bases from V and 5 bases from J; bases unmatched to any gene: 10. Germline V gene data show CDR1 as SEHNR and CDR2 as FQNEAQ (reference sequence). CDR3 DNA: TGTGCCAGCAGCCCGCCCCGGGACAGGGCTAACGAGCAGTACTTC. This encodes CASSPPRDRANEQYF.

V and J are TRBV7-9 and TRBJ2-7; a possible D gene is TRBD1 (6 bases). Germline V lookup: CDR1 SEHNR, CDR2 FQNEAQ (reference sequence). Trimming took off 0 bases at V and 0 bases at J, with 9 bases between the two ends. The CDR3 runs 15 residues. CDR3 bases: TGTGCCAGCAGCTTAGCGGTGGGGGCCTCCTACGAGCAGTACTTC. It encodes CASSLAVGASYEQYF.